These 30 T cell receptor beta chains were all obtained from the same sample, sequenced in a study of T cells in Graves' hyperthyroidism and ophthalmopathy. RNA transcripts yielded amplified TCR beta CDR3 regions. The HTBI primer set was used in a first-round RT-PCR of the TCR CDR3. TCRdb ran MiXCR on the multiplex PCR reads and lists one entry per CDR3 protein. The sample has more than 500,000 distinct CDR3 sequences; approximately 16% are singletons. Sample: blood. These TCRs come from a woman aged 25 to 39 with Graves' ophthalmopathy.

This clonotype was detected many times. V usage is TRBV28 and J usage is TRBJ1-2, with D uncertain. Trimming shortened V by 7 bases and J by 4 bases, and 16 bases separated the two germline ends. This CDR3 region has 14 residues. CDR1 and CDR2 from the germline V gene are MDHEN and SYDVKM. CDR3 DNA: TGTGCCAGCACCTTGGGAGGGCCTCTCTATGGCTACACCTTC. This codes for CASTLGGPLYGYTF.

The J gene is TRBJ2-1, the V gene TRBV3-1; 16 bases map to TRBD2. There are 17 residues in the CDR3. Germline CDR1 and CDR2: LGHDT and YNNKEL (reference sequence). V was pared by 4 bases and J by 8 bases, with 8 bases of the junction left unmatched. The CDR3 sequence: CASSPFGTSGRADEQFF. Written as DNA, the CDR3 is TGTGCCAGCAGCCCATTTGGGACTAGCGGGAGGGCCGATGAGCAGTTCTTC.

This clonotype was counted at least ten times. The chain joins TRBV5-1 to TRBJ2-1; a possible D gene is TRBD1 (5 bases). V was shortened by 2 bases and J by 7 bases, with 10 bases between the two germline ends. The length of the CDR3 is 13 residues. CDR1 and CDR2 (germline): SGHRS, YFSETQ. CDR3 nucleotide sequence: TGCGCCAGCAGCTTCGACAGCCTAAATGAGCAGTTCTTC. It specifies CASSFDSLNEQFF.

This clonotype was detected many times. This chain joins TRBV7-2 and TRBJ2-7; D is possibly TRBD1 or TRBD2 (5 bases each). The V end was cut by 5 bases, the J end by 2 bases, with 10 bases between. CDR3 length: 13 amino acids. Per germline, CDR1 SGHTA and CDR2 FQGNSA. The CDR3 DNA is TGTGCCAGCAGCGTTGGGGGTACCTACGAGCAGTACTTC. This codes for CASSVGGTYEQYF.

This clonotype came up many times. An end of the junction differs from the germline gene, which may be a read error. This chain joins TRBV27 and TRBJ2-1; no clear D gene. The CDR3 is 12 residues long. Germline V gives CDR1 MNHEY, CDR2 SMNVEV (reference sequence). This CDR3 reads CASSFLGNQQFF. The CDR3 DNA follows: TGTGCCAGCAGTTTCCTCGGCAATCAGCAGTTCTTC.

This clonotype was counted only a few times. The chain employs TRBV7-9 and TRBJ1-2; the match to TRBD1 covers 9 bases. The length of the CDR3 is 14 residues. Germline lookup yields CDR1 SEHNR and CDR2 FQNEAQ (reference sequence). Germline trimming cut 3 bases from V and 5 bases from J; bases unmatched to any gene: 4. This chain's CDR3 is CASSFAGTGYGYTF. The CDR3 nucleotides read TGTGCCAGCAGCTTTGCCGGGACAGGGTATGGCTACACCTTC.

This clonotype appeared a few times. This chain links TRBV29-1 with TRBJ1-1; D is ambiguous. Trimming pared 3 bases from V and 1 base from J, leaving 3 bases between. The CDR3 has 11 residues. CDR1 is SQVTM, CDR2 ANQGSEA, per germline. CDR3 nucleotides: TGCAGCGTTGACCCGAACACTGAAGCTTTCTTT. It codes for CSVDPNTEAFF.

This clonotype was seen a few times. This chain connects TRBV7-9 to TRBJ1-3, with TRBD1 matching 7 bases. The CDR3 runs 16 residues. Germline V lookup: CDR1 SEHNR, CDR2 FQNEAQ (reference sequence). V trimming: 7 bases; J trimming: 0 bases; junction bases outside the gene matches: 9. The CDR3 bases are TGTGCCAGCATGACCCGACAGGGAGGCTCTGGAAACACCATATATTTT. Protein: CASMTRQGGSGNTIYF.

This clonotype was seen more than once but under ten times. The chain recombines TRBV10-2 with TRBJ2-3; 7 bases map to TRBD2. In germline, CDR1 is WSHSY, CDR2 SAAADI. The trim removed 5 bases at V and 2 bases at J, leaving 10 bases unmatched. The CDR3 sequence is 16 residues long. CDR3 protein: CASSPVTSFITDTQYF. For the CDR3, the DNA is TGCGCCAGCAGTCCTGTGACTAGCTTCATCACAGATACGCAGTATTTT.

In its sample, this clonotype was seen a few times. This rearrangement joins TRBV20-1 to TRBJ2-7; 10 bases match TRBD2. V lost 3 bases, J lost 4 bases, and 6 bases stayed unmatched. Germline V gene data show CDR1 as DFQATT and CDR2 as SNEGSKA (reference sequence). This CDR3 is 14 amino acids long. CDR3 in DNA: TGCAGTGCTAGGGCCCTAGCGGGAGCTTACGAGCAGTACTTC. Its translation is CSARALAGAYEQYF.

This clonotype has more than one count but fewer than ten. This chain links TRBV28 with TRBJ1-6; D not resolved. Trimming cost V 3 bases and J 6 bases, with 12 bases left between them. The CDR3 runs to 15 residues. CDR1 is MDHEN and CDR2 is SYDVKM in the germline V gene. The CDR3 DNA is TGTGCCAGCAGTTTCGGTGTTGGGCTTAATTCACCCCTCCACTTT. It specifies CASSFGVGLNSPLHF. The complete variable domain, with remaining parts taken from reference TRBV28 and TRBJ1-6, reads DVKVTQSSRYLVKRTGEKVFLECVQDMDHENMFWYRQDPGLGLRLIYFSYDVKMKEKGDIPEGYSVSREKKERFSLILESASTNQTSMYLCASSFGVGLNSPLHFGNGTRLTVT.

This clonotype has ten or more counts. The rearrangement uses TRBV20-1 and TRBJ2-1, with TRBD1 matching 8 bases. The CDR3 spans 14 residues. The ends lost 6 bases at V and 8 bases at J; junction bases unmatched: 12. Germline V gene sequence: CDR1 DFQATT, CDR2 SNEGSKA (reference sequence). The CDR3 region has the DNA TGCAGTGCCCCCTGGACAGGGTACGGGTATGAGCAGTTCTTC. Amino acid sequence: CSAPWTGYGYEQFF.

The chain uses TRBV4-3 and TRBJ2-2; TRBD1 agrees at 8 bases. The CDR3 spans 14 residues. With V trimmed by 2 bases and J by 5 bases, 1 base remained unmatched. Germline V gene lookup returns CDR1 LGHNA and CDR2 YSLEER. In nucleotides, the CDR3 is TGCGCCAGCAGCCAATACAGGGGGACCGGGGAGCTGTTTTTT. Protein sequence: CASSQYRGTGELFF.

This clonotype came up many times. The rearrangement joins TRBV7-2 to TRBJ2-2; D is undetermined. This CDR3 comprises 17 residues. The germline V gene has CDR1 SGHTA and CDR2 FQGNSA. The V gene lost 3 bases and the J gene lost 3 bases, with 17 bases spanning the gap. The CDR3 nucleotides are TGTGCCAGCAGCTTGACCCCCTTTCCTCCCGACACCGGGGAGCTGTTTTTT. Residues: CASSLTPFPPDTGELFF. The full variable domain, completed using reference TRBV7-2 and TRBJ2-2, is GAGVSQSPSNKVTEKGKDVELRCDPISGHTALYWYRQSLGQGLEFLIYFQGNSAPDKSGLPSDRFSAERTGGSVSTLTIQRTQQEDSAVYLCASSLTPFPPDTGELFFGEGSRLTVL.

This clonotype has more than one count but fewer than ten. The chain joins TRBV25-1 to TRBJ1-1; 9 bases align to TRBD1. V lost 5 bases to trimming and J lost 1 base; unmatched junction nucleotides: 5. CDR1 is MGHDK and CDR2 is SYGVNS in the germline V gene. The CDR3 runs 15 residues. DNA of the CDR3: TGTGCCAGCAGTATGGTACAGGGGGCGAACACTGAAGCTTTCTTT. This translates into CASSMVQGANTEAFF.

As to this clonotype: With a much larger clone just one base away, this may be a read error. The V gene is TRBV11-3, the J gene TRBJ2-1, with D perhaps matching TRBD1 (5 bases). CDR3 length equals 13 residues. Per the germline V gene, CDR1 is SGHNT and CDR2 is YENEEA. The CDR3 region has the DNA TGTGCCAGCAGCCCCCAGGGATACAATAAGCAGTTCTTC. Its protein product is CASSPQGYNKQFF.

This clonotype was recorded many times. The chain combines TRBV13 with TRBJ2-1; D not resolved. The CDR3 contains 12 residues. Trimming shortened V by 5 bases and J by 9 bases, and 11 bases separated the two germline ends. From germline, CDR1 is PRHDT and CDR2 FYEKMQ (reference sequence). The CDR3 DNA follows: TGTGCCAGCAGCGCACAGAGCCTTGAGCAGTTCTTC. Protein product: CASSAQSLEQFF.

At least ten counts were recorded for this clonotype. The chain joins TRBV4-2 to TRBJ1-1, with D perhaps TRBD1 (5 bases). Deletions cut 1 base from V and 3 bases from J, with 12 bases between. This CDR3 contains 15 residues. The V gene's germline CDR1 is LGHNA and CDR2 YNFKEQ. The CDR3 DNA reads as TGTGCCAGCAGCCAAGGCGGCAGGGAGGACACTGAAGCTTTCTTT. It translates to CASSQGGREDTEAFF.

Ten or more counts support this clonotype. V and J are TRBV11-3 and TRBJ2-1; D is ambiguous. V lost 3 bases and J 4 bases, leaving 7 bases between the germline ends. Germline CDR1 SGHNT, CDR2 YENEEA. The CDR3 has 13 residues. CDR3 sequence: CASSLSPYNEQFF. CDR3 nucleotide sequence: TGTGCCAGCAGCTTGTCCCCGTACAATGAGCAGTTCTTC. Looking up the rest from reference TRBV11-3 and TRBJ2-1 gives the full variable domain: EAGVVQSPRYKIIEKKQPVAFWCNPISGHNTLYWYLQNLGQGPELLIRYENEEAVDDSQLPKDRFSAERLKGVDSTLKIQPAELGDSAVYLCASSLSPYNEQFFGPGTRLTVL.

V gene TRBV6-1 combines with J gene TRBJ2-3; 7 bases map to TRBD2. The CDR3 is made up of 17 amino acids. Unmatched junction bases numbered 7, after V lost 1 base and J lost 0 bases. Germline CDR1 and CDR2: MNHNS and SASEGT. The CDR3 here is CASSEGGRPRSTDTQYF. The CDR3 nucleotides are TGTGCCAGCAGTGAAGGCGGGAGACCCCGGAGCACAGATACGCAGTATTTT.

This clonotype was seen many times. V usage is TRBV6-1 and J usage is TRBJ1-1, with D possibly matching TRBD1 (6 bases). The length of the CDR3 is 14 residues. Per germline, CDR1 MNHNS and CDR2 SASEGT. Trimming took 5 bases from V and 8 from J, leaving 18 bases between them. The CDR3 sequence is CASSRPPGTKEAFF. The CDR3 nucleotides read TGTGCCAGCAGTCGCCCCCCCGGGACAAAGGAAGCTTTCTTT.

This chain joins TRBV10-3 and TRBJ2-1; D perhaps matches TRBD1 (5 bases). V lost 2 bases and J lost 6, with 8 bases in between. CDR3 length equals 13 residues. From germline, CDR1 is ENHRY and CDR2 SYGVKD. CDR3 loop: CAISEDRINEQFF. The CDR3 nucleotides are TGTGCCATCAGTGAGGACAGAATCAATGAGCAGTTCTTC.

Worth noting for this clonotype: A much larger clone differs from this one at a single base, so this may be a read error. This chain uses TRBV28 with TRBJ1-3; D call uncertain. Per the germline V gene, CDR1 is MDHEN and CDR2 is SYDVKM. The CDR3 length is 12 residues. CDR3 sequence reads: CAGSPFPNTIYF. The CDR3 DNA sequence: TGTGCCGGCAGTCCCTTCCCAAACACCATATATTTT.

With regard to this clonotype: A read error may be the cause here, since a much bigger clone is one base away. The J gene is TRBJ2-3, the V gene TRBV29-1; TRBD1 might be the D (6 bases). Trimming took 7 bases from V and 5 from J, leaving 22 bases between them. In germline, CDR1 is SQVTM, CDR2 ANQGSEA. The CDR3 runs to 15 residues. In nucleotides, the CDR3 is TGCAGCGCCGATGGACAGTCTTTCTCGGGAGATACGCAGTATTTT. It specifies CSADGQSFSGDTQYF.

This clonotype was counted at least ten times. The chain is built from TRBV4-1 and TRBJ2-5; D possibly corresponds to TRBD1 (6 bases). The CDR3 extends over 15 amino acids. V was pared by 1 base and J by 3 bases, with 12 bases between. CDR1 and CDR2 from the germline V gene are MGHRA and YSYEKL. The CDR3 nucleotides are TGCGCCAGCAGCCAAGGTGTTGACAGGAAAGAGACCCAGTACTTC. This sequence encodes CASSQGVDRKETQYF.

This clonotype turned up a few times. The chain employs TRBV20-1 and TRBJ2-1, with TRBD1 as a possible D gene (6 bases). The CDR3 has 14 residues. The V gene's germline CDR1 is DFQATT and CDR2 SNEGSKA (reference sequence). Written as DNA, the CDR3 is TGCAGCCCTATGAGGGGGAGCTCCTACAATGAGCAGTTCTTC. The encoded protein is CSPMRGSSYNEQFF.

The gene calls are TRBV11-3 and TRBJ2-1, with 8 bases identical to TRBD1. Trimming took 1 base from V and 4 from J; bases not matched to a gene: 15. The CDR3 runs to 19 residues. Germline V lookup: CDR1 SGHNT, CDR2 YENEEA. CDR3 nucleotide sequence: TGTGCCAGCAGCTTAGGTCGACAGGGGTGGCCTCGAGGTTACAATGAGCAGTTCTTC. It is translated as CASSLGRQGWPRGYNEQFF.

Details on this clonotype: A much larger clone differs by one base, so this may be a read error. V and J are TRBV6-2 or TRBV6-3 and TRBJ1-2; TRBD1 is a possible D gene (5 bases). V shed 2 bases and J shed 6 bases, with 10 bases lying between them. The CDR3 extends over 13 amino acids. Germline V gives CDR1 MNHEY, CDR2 SVGEGT. The CDR3 nucleotides are TGTGCCAGCAGTTACGATACAGGCCATGGCTACACCTTC. Protein product: CASSYDTGHGYTF.

This clonotype occurred a few times. This rearrangement joins TRBV20-1 to TRBJ1-4; D remains ambiguous. This CDR3 contains 13 residues. Germline CDR1 reads DFQATT; CDR2 reads SNEGSKA (reference sequence). V dropped 6 bases and J dropped 8 bases, with 16 bases sitting between them. CDR3 nucleotides: TGCAGTGCCAATCCTCCCGGTAGCGAAAAACTGTTTTTT. It specifies CSANPPGSEKLFF.

Many counts were recorded for this clonotype. The genes are TRBV27 and TRBJ1-1; D remains unclear. CDR3 length: 20 amino acids. Germline CDR1 and CDR2: MNHEY and SMNVEV (reference sequence). Trimming left V 8 bases short and J 0 bases short, with 31 bases between. CDR3 sequence (DNA): TGTGCCAGCGATTTGCCCCATTCAAGCCCTTTGAAGTTCATGAACACTGAAGCTTTCTTT. Residues: CASDLPHSSPLKFMNTEAFF.